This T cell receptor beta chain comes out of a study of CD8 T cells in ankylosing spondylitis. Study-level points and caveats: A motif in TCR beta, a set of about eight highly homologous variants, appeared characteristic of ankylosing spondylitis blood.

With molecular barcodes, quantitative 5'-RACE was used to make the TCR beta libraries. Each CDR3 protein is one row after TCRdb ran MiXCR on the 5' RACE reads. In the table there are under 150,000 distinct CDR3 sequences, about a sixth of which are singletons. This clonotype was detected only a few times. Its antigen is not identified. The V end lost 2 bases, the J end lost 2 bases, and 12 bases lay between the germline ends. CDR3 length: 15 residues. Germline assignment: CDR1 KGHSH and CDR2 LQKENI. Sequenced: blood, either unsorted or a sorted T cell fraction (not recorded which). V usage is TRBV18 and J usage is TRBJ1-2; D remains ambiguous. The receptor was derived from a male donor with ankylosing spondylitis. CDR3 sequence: CASSPSSDWNYGYTF. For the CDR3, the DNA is TGTGCCAGCTCACCAAGTTCGGACTGGAACTATGGCTACACCTTC.